What follows are 15 T cell receptor beta chains derived from one specimen sequenced in a study of human T cells and chemical hapten exposure. Time point in this sample: pre-sensitization, week 0. The sample's treatment: therapeutic diphenylcyclopropenone sensitization with weekly scalp DPC. TCRdb recomputed calls from the RACE reads with MiXCR, one row per CDR3 protein. The sample consists of some 360,000 distinct CDR3 sequences, approximately 5.1% of them appearing once. The material sequenced was whole blood, taken in connection with sensitization to the hapten diphenylcyclopropenone (DPC). These receptors all come from a woman in her 50s with alopecia areata. Some clones in this sample may be carry-over from other donors' samples.

The chain joins TRBV25-1 to TRBJ1-2; D possibly corresponds to TRBD1 (5 bases). CDR3 length: 12 residues. The germline V gene has CDR1 MGHDK and CDR2 SYGVNS. Trimming left V 6 bases short and J 6 bases short, with 11 bases between. CDR3 nucleotide sequence: TGTGCCAGCAGAGGGACGTCCGATGGCTACACCTTC. It codes for CASRGTSDGYTF.

This clonotype has ten or more counts. The chain employs TRBV12-3 or TRBV12-4 and TRBJ2-3; D possibly corresponds to TRBD2 (7 bases). There are 15 residues in the CDR3. V was clipped by 3 bases and J by 2 bases, with 12 bases between them. The DNA for the CDR3 is TGTGCCAGCAGTTTCCAGCGGGGACACACAGATACGCAGTATTTT. It encodes CASSFQRGHTDTQYF.

This clonotype was seen ten or more times. The rearrangement joins TRBV23-1 to TRBJ2-4; TRBD1 is a possible D gene (6 bases). TRBV23-1 is given ORF status, its function remaining uncertain. The CDR3 is 19 amino acids. V gave up 4 bases and J gave up 4 bases, with 26 bases separating them. CDR3 DNA sequence: TGCGCCAGCAGTCTCCGAAACCTACAGGGAAAGAGGCCAAAAAACATTCAGTACTTC. It is translated as CASSLRNLQGKRPKNIQYF.

This clonotype was counted many times. The chain combines TRBV5-1 with TRBJ2-1; 10 nucleotides line up with TRBD2. J lost 4 bases, V lost 5 bases, and 9 bases had no gene match. Germline CDR1 SGHRS, CDR2 YFSETQ. The CDR3 totals 16 residues. The DNA of the CDR3 is TGCGCCAGCAGTTCCTCGCTAGCGGGGGCATACAATGAGCAGTTCTTC. Its translation is CASSSSLAGAYNEQFF.

The table lists this clonotype with a few counts. V usage is TRBV30 and J usage is TRBJ1-1, with 8 bases aligning to TRBD1. CDR1 is GTSNPN and CDR2 is SVGIG in the germline V gene (reference sequence). This CDR3 contains 14 residues. The trim removed 8 bases at V and 0 bases at J, leaving 8 bases unmatched. CDR3 amino acids: CAIKDRVMNTEAFF. Written as DNA, the CDR3 is TGTGCCATTAAGGACAGGGTTATGAACACTGAAGCTTTCTTT.

On this clonotype itself: Possible read error: a much larger clone is one base away. V gene TRBV9 combines with J gene TRBJ2-3; D unclear. The germline gives CDR1 SGDLS, CDR2 YYNGEE. This CDR3 region has 11 residues. CDR3 loop: CASSVADTEYF. For the CDR3, the DNA is TGTGCCAGCAGCGTAGCAGATACGGAGTATTTT.

The sample holds a few counts of this clonotype. The chain uses TRBV6-6 and TRBJ1-1; D is uncertain. The V gene lost 7 bases and the J gene lost 5 bases, with 17 bases spanning the gap. Germline-derived CDR1 and CDR2 are MNHNY and SVGAGI (reference sequence). The CDR3 is 14 residues long. The CDR3 here is CASNPPGRVTEAFF. As DNA, the CDR3 is TGTGCCAGCAACCCGCCAGGCCGGGTTACTGAAGCTTTCTTT.

There are a few counts of this clonotype. The chain couples TRBV20-1 to TRBJ1-2; TRBD1 matches 7 bases. This CDR3 comprises 14 residues. V lost 4 bases, J lost 0 bases, and 5 bases stayed unmatched. Germline CDR1 DFQATT, CDR2 SNEGSKA (reference sequence). The DNA for the CDR3 is TGCAGTGCTATGGACAGGAGGACTAACTATGGCTACACCTTC. Its translation: CSAMDRRTNYGYTF.

This clonotype appeared many times. V and J are TRBV11-2 and TRBJ2-5; 7 bases agree with TRBD2. The J segment lost 1 base and the V segment lost 1 base, leaving 6 bases of the junction unmatched. The CDR3 is made up of 16 amino acids. From germline, CDR1 is SGHAT and CDR2 FQNNGV. The DNA of the CDR3 is TGTGCCAGCAGCTTAGGCGTGGGAGGGGTCCAAGAGACCCAGTACTTC. Amino acids: CASSLGVGGVQETQYF.

This clonotype was recorded many times. This sequence joins TRBV7-2 and TRBJ2-3; 7 bases map to TRBD2. CDR3 length: 13 amino acids. Germline CDR1 SGHTA, CDR2 FQGNSA. The junction had 6 bases not matched to a gene; V was cut back by 9 bases and J by 3 bases. CDR3 nucleotide sequence: TGTGCCAGTCAGACGGGAGGAACAGATACGCAGTATTTT. Translated: CASQTGGTDTQYF.

This clonotype was seen more than once but under ten times. The DNA for the CDR3 is TGCAGCGGATGGGACGGTTACACTGAAGCTTTCTTT. This sequence encodes CSGWDGYTEAFF. The chain couples TRBV29-1 to TRBJ1-1; maybe TRBD1 (5 bases). There are 12 residues in the CDR3. Trimming cost V 7 bases and J 3 bases, with 12 bases left between them. From germline, CDR1 is SQVTM and CDR2 ANQGSEA.

This clonotype occurred many times. The rearrangement uses TRBV5-4 and TRBJ2-1; 9 bases agree with TRBD1. Germline trimming cut 4 bases from V and 2 bases from J; bases unmatched to any gene: 4. Germline CDR1 reads SGHNT; CDR2 reads YYREEE (reference sequence). The CDR3 covers 15 residues. The chain's CDR3 is CASSTRDRAYNEQFF. The CDR3 bases are TGTGCCAGCAGCACCAGGGACAGGGCCTACAATGAGCAGTTCTTC.

Ten or more counts support this clonotype. The chain joins TRBV12-3 or TRBV12-4 to TRBJ2-3, with D perhaps TRBD1 or TRBD2 (5 bases each). V lost 6 bases, J lost 3 bases, and 13 bases lay in between. This CDR3 spans 14 amino acids. In DNA, the CDR3 is TGTGCCAGCAGCCGGGACGGTGATACAGATACGCAGTATTTT. Translation: CASSRDGDTDTQYF.

Ten or more counts support this clonotype. The V call is TRBV7-2, the J call TRBJ2-7; 13 bases agree with TRBD2. V was clipped by 5 bases and J by 6 bases; unmatched bases: 7. Germline V gene data show CDR1 as SGHTA and CDR2 as FQGNSA. The CDR3 has 15 amino acids. The DNA for the CDR3 is TGTGCCAGCAGCGTGACTAGCGGGGGGCTCTCCGAGCAGTACTTC. This sequence encodes CASSVTSGGLSEQYF.

The table lists this clonotype with a few counts. The chain joins TRBV7-2 to TRBJ2-1; 8 nucleotides match TRBD2. This CDR3 spans 15 amino acids. V was clipped by 2 bases and J by 3 bases; unmatched bases: 3. Germline V gene data show CDR1 as SGHTA and CDR2 as FQGNSA. The CDR3 nucleotides read TGTGCCAGCAGCTTACGAGCGGGAGACTACAATGAGCAGTTCTTC. It specifies CASSLRAGDYNEQFF.